This is a list of T cell receptor beta chains from one sample in a study of blood T cell repertoires in COVID-19. Repertoires were generated with immunoSEQ multiplex PCR, while TCRdb's copy carries only in-frame clones and drops some. The repertoire has roughly 350,000 clones, about 89% of them found once; the top ten carry about 10%. Material: peripheral blood. These receptors were collected from a woman aged 25-40 years with COVID-19, enrolled during active disease. Each CDR3 is given with its conserved first and last residue. A D gene is named only where the DNA matches it firmly. The listing skips clone size in some rows; elsewhere it reads once, few, many or a size class.

CDR3 DNA	CDR3 protein	clone size	V gene	D gene	J gene
TGTGCCAGCAGCTCCCGTGGAGCGAACACCGGGGAGCTGTTTTTT	CASSSRGANTGELFF	many	TRBV7-8	NA	TRBJ2-2
TGTGCCAGTATCCGTAGCGGGGGCGATGAGCAGTTCTTC	CASIRSGGDEQFF	NA	TRBV19	TRBD2	TRBJ2-1
TGTGCCAGCAGTTTATCGGCGGGACTGCGGGGATACAATGAGCAGTTCTTC	CASSLSAGLRGYNEQFF	NA	TRBV27	NA	TRBJ2-1
TGTGCCAGCAGTGTTACAGGGCTTGCTAATGAAAAACTGTTTTTT	CASSVTGLANEKLFF	NA	TRBV9	NA	TRBJ1-4
TGTGCCAGTAGTATCTCCGGAACAGGGAATTCACCCCTCCACTTT	CASSISGTGNSPLHF	few	TRBV19	NA	TRBJ1-6
TGTGCCAGCAGTCCCCTGGGACTCCTAGAGACCCAGTACTTC	CASSPLGLLETQYF	NA	TRBV27	NA	TRBJ2-5
TGTGCCAGCAGTGAAGGACAGGGGGCCCGCGATGGCTACACCTTC	CASSEGQGARDGYTF	NA	TRBV6-1	TRBD1	TRBJ1-2
TGTGCCAGCAGTTTACTTGGGAGACTCACTGAAGCTTTCTTT	CASSLLGRLTEAFF	NA	TRBV28	NA	TRBJ1-1
TGTGCCAGCAGCCGTCCCGGGACTGGGCCCGGGGAGCTGTTTTTT	CASSRPGTGPGELFF	NA	TRBV5-4	NA	TRBJ2-2
TGCGCCAGCAGCTTGGCAGGGATCCACGAGCAGTACTTC	CASSLAGIHEQYF	NA	TRBV5-1	NA	TRBJ2-7
TGTGCCAGCAGCTTTCGACTAGCGGGACCCAACACCGGGGAGCTGTTTTTT	CASSFRLAGPNTGELFF	once	TRBV9	TRBD2	TRBJ2-2
TGTGCCAGCAGCCATTTACAGGGGGCGGGCTATGGCTACACCTTC	CASSHLQGAGYGYTF	NA	TRBV3-1/TRBV3-2	TRBD1	TRBJ1-2
TGTGCCAGTAGTATGGTTGATAGCGGGAGCGGTGAGCAGTTCTTC	CASSMVDSGSGEQFF	NA	TRBV19	TRBD2	TRBJ2-1
TGTGCCAGCAGGCCGGGACAACTCCTGGAGCAGTACTTC	CASRPGQLLEQYF	NA	TRBV6-5	NA	TRBJ2-7
TGTGCCAGCAGGCCTCAGGGGGCGATTCCCAACGAGCAGTACTTC	CASRPQGAIPNEQYF	once	TRBV7-2	TRBD1	TRBJ2-7
TGTGCCAGCAGTTTATGGCGGGAGGCCTCCTACGAGCAGTACTTC	CASSLWREASYEQYF	NA	TRBV28	TRBD2	TRBJ2-7
TGCGCCAGCAGCAGAACAGGGGGCGCGGATTCACCCCTCCACTTT	CASSRTGGADSPLHF	NA	TRBV5-1	TRBD1	TRBJ1-6
TGTGCCAGCAGTTCCAGTGGAGCGCGGGGCGGGGAGCTGTTTTTT	CASSSSGARGGELFF	NA	TRBV28	NA	TRBJ2-2
TGTGCCAGCAGCGTGCTAGCGGGAGACTACAATGAGCAGTTCTTC	CASSVLAGDYNEQFF	few	TRBV9	TRBD2	TRBJ2-1
TGTGCCACCAGAGCCGGGACAGTAAGCACAGATACGCAGTATTTT	CATRAGTVSTDTQYF	NA	TRBV24-1	TRBD1	TRBJ2-3
TGTGCCAGCAGTTCCAGGGGATCAGGGGCCAACGTCCTGACTTTC	CASSSRGSGANVLTF	NA	TRBV28	NA	TRBJ2-6
TGTGCCAGCAGTCTGAACCGGGACAGACAAAACACCATATATTTT	CASSLNRDRQNTIYF	NA	TRBV6-5	TRBD1	TRBJ1-3
TGTGCCACCCTTCCGGGAGGGTTGTACGAGCAGTACTTC	CATLPGGLYEQYF	NA	TRBV28	TRBD2	TRBJ2-7
TGTGCCAGCAAAGACGGCGGCGGCGGGGGTTCAGAGTTCTTC	CASKDGGGGGSEFF	NA	TRBV27	TRBD2	TRBJ2-1
TGTGCCAGCAGCTTAGGCGGGACAGGGGGAGCTTTCTTT	CASSLGGTGGAFF	NA	TRBV11-2	TRBD1	TRBJ1-1
TGTGCCAGCAGCCCGGGACAGGGGGCTAACTATGGCTACACCTTC	CASSPGQGANYGYTF	NA	TRBV5-4	TRBD1	TRBJ1-2
TGTGCCAGCAGTGAAGGAGGGGGCCCCTACGAGCAGTACTTC	CASSEGGGPYEQYF	NA	TRBV2	TRBD1	TRBJ2-7
TGTGCCAGCAGCGAAATCGGGAGGGCAGCAGATACGCAGTATTTT	CASSEIGRAADTQYF	NA	TRBV7-8	TRBD2	TRBJ2-3
TGCAGCGTTGCCTCAGTAAACATTCAGTACTTC	CSVASVNIQYF	NA	TRBV29-1	NA	TRBJ2-4
TGTGCCAGCACCCGGACTAGCAATTCCTACGAGCAGTACTTC	CASTRTSNSYEQYF	NA	TRBV7-2	TRBD2	TRBJ2-7
TGTGCCAGCAGTTTGGGAGGGGGGGCACTGTTTTTT	CASSLGGGALFF	NA	TRBV28	NA	TRBJ1-4
TGTGCCAGCAGCGTATCGACTAGCGGGAGTTACGAGCAGTACTTC	CASSVSTSGSYEQYF	NA	TRBV9	TRBD2	TRBJ2-7
TGTGCCGTGGAGGGGCGGGGAGCGAACACCGGGGAGCTGTTTTTT	CAVEGRGANTGELFF	NA	TRBV24-1	NA	TRBJ2-2
TGTGCCAGTAGATCTCCTCGGCAGGGAGGATACGAGCAGTACTTC	CASRSPRQGGYEQYF	NA	TRBV19	NA	TRBJ2-7
TGTGCCAGTGAGGCAGGGTATTACAATGAGCAGTTCTTC	CASEAGYYNEQFF	once	TRBV19	NA	TRBJ2-1
TGTGCCTGGAGTTCACCGGGACTAGCGGGAGGGATACTTAACAATGAGCAGTTCTTC	CAWSSPGLAGGILNNEQFF	NA	TRBV30	TRBD2	TRBJ2-1
TGTGCCAGCAGCCAAGCAGGGGGCTACGAGCAGTACTTC	CASSQAGGYEQYF	NA	TRBV3-1/TRBV3-2	TRBD1	TRBJ2-7